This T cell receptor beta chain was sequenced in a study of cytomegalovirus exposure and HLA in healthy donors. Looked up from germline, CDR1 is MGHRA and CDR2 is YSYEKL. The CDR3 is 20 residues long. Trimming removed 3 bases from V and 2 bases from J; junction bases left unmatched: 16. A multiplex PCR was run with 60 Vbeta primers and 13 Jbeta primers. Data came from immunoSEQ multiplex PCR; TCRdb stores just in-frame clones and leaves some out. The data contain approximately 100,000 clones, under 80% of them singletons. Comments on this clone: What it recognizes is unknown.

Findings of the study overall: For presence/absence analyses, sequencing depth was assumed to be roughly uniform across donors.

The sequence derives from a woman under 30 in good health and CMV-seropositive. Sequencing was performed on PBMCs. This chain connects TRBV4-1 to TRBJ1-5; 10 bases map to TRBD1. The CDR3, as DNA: TGCGCCAGCAGCCACCTCCTTCCAGTGGGACAGGGGATCGGCAATCAGCCCCAGCATTTT. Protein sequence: CASSHLLPVGQGIGNQPQHF.